The present TCR beta chain was sequenced within a study of PD-L1 blockade in urothelial cancer. Study-wide background: Typically, measured as a median, blood samples had over 120,000 T cells.

The germline gives CDR1 MGHDK, CDR2 SYGVNS. The CDR3 loop spans 14 amino acids. Trimming removed 4 bases at V and 6 bases at J, with 12 bases between. In its sample, this clone was seen once. Each PCR received spiked synthetic TCR analog templates. Using immunoSEQ multiplex PCR, the repertoire was profiled, and TCRdb retains in-frame clones only, with some absent. The sample lists 45,000 to 60,000 clones, roughly four fifths seen once, with more than 1.5% in the top ten. This sample's time point: pretreatment peripheral blood. The sequence was obtained from a middle-aged man with urothelial cancer. The sequencing used PBMCs, collected around atezolizumab (anti-PD-L1) treatment. This sequence joins TRBV25-1 and TRBJ2-2; D is unclear. In DNA, the CDR3 is TGTGCCAGCAGTGGGAGTGTCGAAGCCGGGGAGCTGTTTTTT. Protein sequence: CASSGSVEAGELFF.